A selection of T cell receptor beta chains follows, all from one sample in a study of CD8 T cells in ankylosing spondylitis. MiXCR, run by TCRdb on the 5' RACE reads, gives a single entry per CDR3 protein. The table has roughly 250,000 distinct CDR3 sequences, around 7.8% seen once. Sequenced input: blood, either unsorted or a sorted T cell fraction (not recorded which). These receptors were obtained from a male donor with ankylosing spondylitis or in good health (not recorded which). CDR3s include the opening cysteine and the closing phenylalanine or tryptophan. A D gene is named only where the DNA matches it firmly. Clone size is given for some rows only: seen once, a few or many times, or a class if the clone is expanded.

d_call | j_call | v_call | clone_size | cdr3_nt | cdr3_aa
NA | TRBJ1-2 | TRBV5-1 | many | TGCGCCAGCAGCCACCCACGGGGCGGTAACTATGGCTACACCTTC | CASSHPRGGNYGYTF
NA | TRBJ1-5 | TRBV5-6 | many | TGTGCCAGCAGCTCGTTCCGGGACAATAGGAACCTACACCAGCCCCAGCATTTT | CASSSFRDNRNLHQPQHF
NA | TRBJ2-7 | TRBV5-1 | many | TGTGCCAGCAGTTTAGGGGGCTACGAGCAGTACTTC | CASSLGGYEQYF
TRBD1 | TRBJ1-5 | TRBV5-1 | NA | TGCGCCAGCAGCGTTACAGGGGACAGGAATCAGCCCCAGCATTTT | CASSVTGDRNQPQHF
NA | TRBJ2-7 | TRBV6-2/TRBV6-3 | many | TGTGCCAGCAGTTGGGGACTTTTCTACGAGCAGTACTTC | CASSWGLFYEQYF
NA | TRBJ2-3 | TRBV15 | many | TGTGCCACCAGCAAGGAGCATAGAGATACGCAGTATTTT | CATSKEHRDTQYF
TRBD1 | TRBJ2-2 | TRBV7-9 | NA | TGTGCCAGCAGCGCCGCGGGACAGGGGATCGGGGAGCTGTTTTTT | CASSAAGQGIGELFF
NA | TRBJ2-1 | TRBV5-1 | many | TGCGCCAGCAGCTTAATCTACAATGAGCAGTTCTTC | CASSLIYNEQFF
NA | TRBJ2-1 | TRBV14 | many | TGTGCCAGCAGCCATCTCTCTTCCTACAATGAGCAGTTCTTC | CASSHLSSYNEQFF
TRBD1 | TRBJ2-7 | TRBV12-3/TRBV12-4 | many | TGTGCCAGCAGTTCGACGGGACAGGGGACCTACGAGCAGTACTTC | CASSSTGQGTYEQYF
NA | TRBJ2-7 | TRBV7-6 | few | TGTGCCAGCAGCTTAGCGGCGGACTTTTCCTACGAGCAGTACTTC | CASSLAADFSYEQYF
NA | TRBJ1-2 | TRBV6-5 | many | TGTGCCAGCAGCGAAGGGGGTCTGGACACCTTC | CASSEGGLDTF
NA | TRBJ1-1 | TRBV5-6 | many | TGTGCCAGCAGCGTTTCCGGTGAAGCTTTCTTT | CASSVSGEAFF
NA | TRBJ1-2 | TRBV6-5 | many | TGTGCCAGCAGTTACGGGGGCGAGGGAGGCTACACCTTC | CASSYGGEGGYTF
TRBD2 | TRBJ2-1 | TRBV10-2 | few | TGCGCCAGCAGTGATTACCGACTAGCGGGAGTACATGAGCAGTTCTTC | CASSDYRLAGVHEQFF
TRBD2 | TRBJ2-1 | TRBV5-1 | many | TGCGCCAGCAGTCCCGGGACTAGTTCCAATGAGCAGTTCTTC | CASSPGTSSNEQFF
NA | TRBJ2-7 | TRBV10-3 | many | TGTGCCATCAGTGAGGGATCCGAGCAGTACTTC | CAISEGSEQYF
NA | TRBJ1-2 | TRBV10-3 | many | TGTGCCATCAGCGACCCAGGGTGGGACGACTATGGCTACACCTTC | CAISDPGWDDYGYTF
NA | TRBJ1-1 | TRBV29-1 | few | TGCAGCGTTATCCGCAGACCCAGGGCGGTTGAGGACACTGAAGCTTTCTTT | CSVIRRPRAVEDTEAFF
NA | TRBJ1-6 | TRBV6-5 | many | TGTGCCAGCAGTTACTCTGCGGGAACGTATAATTCACCCCTCCACTTT | CASSYSAGTYNSPLHF
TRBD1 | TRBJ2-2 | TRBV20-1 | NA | TGCAGTGCTAGATTCCCGGGACAGGGGACGAACACCGGGGAGCTGTTTTTT | CSARFPGQGTNTGELFF
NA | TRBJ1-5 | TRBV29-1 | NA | TGCAGCGTTGGTGAGGGTCGCCAGCCCCAGCATTTT | CSVGEGRQPQHF
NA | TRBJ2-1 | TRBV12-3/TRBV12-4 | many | TGTGCCAGCAGTCCCTTGGAGAGCTCCTACAATGAGCAGTTCTTC | CASSPLESSYNEQFF
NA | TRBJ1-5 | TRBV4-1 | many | TGCGCCAGCAGCCAGGGGTCGGGCAATCAGCCCCAGCATTTT | CASSQGSGNQPQHF
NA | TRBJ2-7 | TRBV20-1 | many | TGCAGTGCGAGAGGAACTTCCGGTAGGGGTTCCTACGAGCAGTACTTC | CSARGTSGRGSYEQYF
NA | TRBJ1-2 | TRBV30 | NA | TGTGCCTGGAGTGTTCAGTACAACTATGGCTACACCTTC | CAWSVQYNYGYTF